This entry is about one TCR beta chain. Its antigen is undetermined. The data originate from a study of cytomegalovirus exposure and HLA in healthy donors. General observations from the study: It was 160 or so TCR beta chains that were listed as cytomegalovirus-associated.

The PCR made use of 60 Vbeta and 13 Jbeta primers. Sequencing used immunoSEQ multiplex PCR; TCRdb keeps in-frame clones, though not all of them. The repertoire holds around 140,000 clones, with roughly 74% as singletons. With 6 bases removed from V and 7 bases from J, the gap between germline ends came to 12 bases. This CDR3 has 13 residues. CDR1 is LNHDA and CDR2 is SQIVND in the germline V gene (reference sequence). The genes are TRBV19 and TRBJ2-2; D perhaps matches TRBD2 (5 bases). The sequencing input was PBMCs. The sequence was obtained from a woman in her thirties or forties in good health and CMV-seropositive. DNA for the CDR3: TGTGCCAGTAGCGGGAATCTAGTCGGGGAGCTGTTTTTT. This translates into CASSGNLVGELFF.